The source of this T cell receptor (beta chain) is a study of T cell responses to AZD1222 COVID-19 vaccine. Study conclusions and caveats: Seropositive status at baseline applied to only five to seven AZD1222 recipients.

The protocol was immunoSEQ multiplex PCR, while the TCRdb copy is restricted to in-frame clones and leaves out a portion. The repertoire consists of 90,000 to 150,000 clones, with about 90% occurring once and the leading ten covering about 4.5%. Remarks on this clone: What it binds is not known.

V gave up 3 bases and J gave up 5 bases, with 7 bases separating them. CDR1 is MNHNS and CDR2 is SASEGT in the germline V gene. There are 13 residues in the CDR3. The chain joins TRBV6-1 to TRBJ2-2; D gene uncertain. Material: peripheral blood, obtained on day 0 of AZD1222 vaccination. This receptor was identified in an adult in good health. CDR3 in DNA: TGTGCCAGCAGTGAGTGGGGAACCGGGGAGCTGTTTTTT. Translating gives CASSEWGTGELFF.